This entry features one T cell receptor (beta chain) sequence. Its antigen is unknown. The CDR3 is 15 residues long. V gave up 7 bases and J gave up 8 bases, with 21 bases separating them. Germline V gene data show CDR1 as MNHEY and CDR2 as SVGAGI. Samples: about 28 days before transplant, then days 30, 100 and 180 after. These data are taken from a study of T cell clonotyping in hematopoietic cell transplantation. Study findings and constraints: After transplant, recipient diversity fell while pathologically expanded clonotypes grew through day 180. At the given depth, recipient repertoires were over 95% de novo clonotypes.

Libraries were prepared by immunoSEQ multiplex PCR; TCRdb keeps only in-frame clonotypes and omits some of them. Of under 7,500 clones listed, over 70% were seen once; the top ten hold under 30%. V usage is TRBV6-5 and J usage is TRBJ2-1; perhaps D is TRBD1 or TRBD2 (5 bases each). The source is a male patient in his fifties or sixties who had an allogeneic stem cell transplant from an unrelated donor, so the T cells may come from the graft donor. Some clones in this sample may be carry-over from other donors' samples. The sample consisted of PBMCs, taken 100 days after allogeneic stem cell transplant. The CDR3 region has the DNA TGTGCCAGCAAGACCGGGACGGTGGATGTAGATGAGCAGTTCTTC. It specifies CASKTGTVDVDEQFF.